This entry concerns a single T cell receptor (beta chain). Its target antigen remains unknown. The sample holds no much larger clone one base away, and base qualities are not on file. The sample is drawn from a study of blood T cell repertoires in COVID-19 (TCRdb year 2020). Regarding the study in general: The collaborator samples originated in the United States, Italy and Spain and spanned the acute and convalescent phases of COVID-19. A freely available public database, intended as a resource for researchers studying the immune response to SARS-CoV-2, is where the repertoires were released. The dataset comprised deeply sampled blood TCRbeta repertoires from subjects exposed to, actively infected with, or recovered from COVID-19. Where HLA class I and class II types were available, the types were taken from metadata supplied by the sample provider, not from assay-based typing. The prospective study material was composed of cDNA or gDNA derived from T cells, B-cell-depleted T cells, or PBMCs. The samples were drawn from the first 160 participants of the ongoing ImmuneRACE study and from about 1,200 subjects provided by 6 global collaborators. The sample metadata nearly always contained a de-identified subject ID, COVID-19 status, age in years and sex.

TCRbeta CDR3 regions were amplified from genomic DNA by means of the immunoSEQ Assay, a bias-controlled multiplex PCR. The paper's data handling went like this. Nucleated cell counts per sample were estimated from amplification of reference gene primers within the assay. To quantify the absolute abundance of each unique TCRbeta CDR3 rearrangement, sequence reads were collapsed and filtered. For each sample, productive Simpson clonality was calculated as the square root of Simpson's diversity index across productive rearrangements. TCRdb retrieved this table from immuneACCESS and kept in-frame rearrangements only. Not all clones are present; in checked studies, unresolved V genes account for under half, and no reason is known for the remainder. D and trimming come from the DNA, and the V and J calls and clone size come from that table. This sample is represented by 20,000 to 25,000 clones; 75% to 90% of them were singletons. The ten largest clones add up to roughly 20% of the sample.

Taken from the germline V gene, the CDR1 and CDR2 loops are SQVTM and ANQGSEA. The CDR3 has 14 amino acids, counting the end cysteine and phenylalanine. Just the 42-base CDR3 DNA is kept, in frame starting at base 1. Deletion took 2 bases off V and 9 bases off J, with a span of 18 bases between the germline ends. Whole blood was collected in K2EDTA tubes by collaborating institutions according to the institutions' own protocols. For TCRbeta analysis, collaborators shipped samples as frozen whole blood, isolated PBMCs, or DNA extracted from either of those sample types. What the research found in general, with its limitations: The quantity of clinical and demographic metadata differed by source and by participant and was supplied without curation.

This sequence was found in a man at least 80 years old with active or convalescent COVID-19. The sample was peripheral blood. The sequence joins TRBV29-1 to TRBJ2-3; the D region possibly corresponds to TRBD2 (7 bases align). The CDR3 corresponds to CSVEPPRGGDTQYF. At the DNA level, the sequence is TGCAGCGTTGAACCCCCAAGGGGGGGAGACACGCAGTATTTT.